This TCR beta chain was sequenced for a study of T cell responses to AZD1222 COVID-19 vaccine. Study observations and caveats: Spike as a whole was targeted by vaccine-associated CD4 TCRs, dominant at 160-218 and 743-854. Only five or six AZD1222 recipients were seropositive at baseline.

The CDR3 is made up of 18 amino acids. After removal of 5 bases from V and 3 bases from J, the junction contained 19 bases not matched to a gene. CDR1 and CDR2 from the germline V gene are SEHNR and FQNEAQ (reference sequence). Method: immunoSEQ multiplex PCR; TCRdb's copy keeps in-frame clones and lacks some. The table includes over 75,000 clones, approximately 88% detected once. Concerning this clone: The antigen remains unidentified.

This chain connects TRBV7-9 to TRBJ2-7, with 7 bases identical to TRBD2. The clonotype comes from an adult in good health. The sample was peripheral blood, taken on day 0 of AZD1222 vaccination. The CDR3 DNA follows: TGTGCCAGCAGCCAAGAGCGGGATCGAAATCGGATGGTCTACGAGCAGTACTTC. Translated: CASSQERDRNRMVYEQYF. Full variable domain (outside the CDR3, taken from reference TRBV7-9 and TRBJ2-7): DTGVSQNPRHKITKRGQNVTFRCDPISEHNRLYWYRQTLGQGPEFLTYFQNEAQLEKSRLLSDRFSAERPKGSFSTLEIQRTEQGDSAMYLCASSQERDRNRMVYEQYFGPGTRLTVT.